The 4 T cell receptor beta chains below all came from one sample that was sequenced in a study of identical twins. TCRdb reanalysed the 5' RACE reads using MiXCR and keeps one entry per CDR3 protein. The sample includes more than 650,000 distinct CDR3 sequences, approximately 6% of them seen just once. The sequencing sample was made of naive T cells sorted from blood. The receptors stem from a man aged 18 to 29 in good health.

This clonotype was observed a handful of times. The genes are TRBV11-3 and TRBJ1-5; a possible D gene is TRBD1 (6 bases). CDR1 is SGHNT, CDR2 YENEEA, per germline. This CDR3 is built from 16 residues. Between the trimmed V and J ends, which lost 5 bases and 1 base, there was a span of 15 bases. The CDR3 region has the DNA TGTGCCAGCAGCCCAGGGAGACAGGAGAGCAATCAGCCCCAGCATTTT. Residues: CASSPGRQESNQPQHF.

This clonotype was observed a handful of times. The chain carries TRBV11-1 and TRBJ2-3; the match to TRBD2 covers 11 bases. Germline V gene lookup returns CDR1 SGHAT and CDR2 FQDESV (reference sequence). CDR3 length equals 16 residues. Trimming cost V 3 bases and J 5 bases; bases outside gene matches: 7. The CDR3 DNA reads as TGTGCCAGCAGCTTCATCACTAGCGGGAGAAGAGATACGCAGTATTTT. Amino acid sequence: CASSFITSGRRDTQYF.

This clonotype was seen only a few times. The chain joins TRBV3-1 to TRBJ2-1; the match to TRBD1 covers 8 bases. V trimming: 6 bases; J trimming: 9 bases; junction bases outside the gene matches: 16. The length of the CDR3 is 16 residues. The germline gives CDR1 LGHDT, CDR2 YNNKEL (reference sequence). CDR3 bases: TGTGCCAGCAGACTTACAACAGGGGGAGGACAGGGTGAGCAGTTCTTC. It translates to CASRLTTGGGQGEQFF.

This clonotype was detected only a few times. The CDR3 nucleotides are TGCGCCAGCAGTGTTCGATCTAACACTGAAGCTTTCTTT. Amino acid sequence: CASSVRSNTEAFF. V is TRBV5-1 and J is TRBJ1-1; D not resolved. Trimming shortened V by 5 bases and J by 2 bases, and 10 bases separated the two germline ends. From germline, CDR1 is SGHRS and CDR2 YFSETQ. This CDR3 has 13 residues.